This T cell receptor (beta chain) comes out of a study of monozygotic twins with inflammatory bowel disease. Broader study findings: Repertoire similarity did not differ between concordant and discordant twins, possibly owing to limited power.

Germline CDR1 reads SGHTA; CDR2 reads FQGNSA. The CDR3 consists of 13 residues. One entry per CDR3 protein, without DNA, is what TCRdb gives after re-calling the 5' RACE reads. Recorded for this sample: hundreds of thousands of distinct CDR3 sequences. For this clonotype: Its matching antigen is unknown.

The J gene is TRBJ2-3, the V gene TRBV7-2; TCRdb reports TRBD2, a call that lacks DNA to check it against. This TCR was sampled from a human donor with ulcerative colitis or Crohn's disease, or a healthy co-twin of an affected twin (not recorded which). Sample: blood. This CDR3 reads CAGRTSGVDTQYF.